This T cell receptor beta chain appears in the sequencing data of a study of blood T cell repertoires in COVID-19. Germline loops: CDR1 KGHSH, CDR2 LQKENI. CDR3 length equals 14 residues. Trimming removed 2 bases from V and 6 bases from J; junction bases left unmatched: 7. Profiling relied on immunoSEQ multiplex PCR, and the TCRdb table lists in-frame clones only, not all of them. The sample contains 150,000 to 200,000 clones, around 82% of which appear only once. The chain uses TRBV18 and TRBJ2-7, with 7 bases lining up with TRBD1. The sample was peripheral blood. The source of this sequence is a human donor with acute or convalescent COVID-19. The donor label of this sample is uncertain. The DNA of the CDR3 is TGTGCCAGCTCACCAACGGCAGGGGACAGCGAGCAGTACTTC. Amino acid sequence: CASSPTAGDSEQYF.